Shown below are 23 T cell receptor beta chains from a single sample sequenced in a study of OX40 agonist ivuxolimab in advanced cancers. Data came from immunoSEQ multiplex PCR; TCRdb stores just in-frame clones and leaves some out. This table has 90,000 to 150,000 clones, 80% to 90% appearing once. The sequenced sample was CD4+ or CD8+ T cells sorted from blood, obtained in a trial of the OX40 agonist ivuxolimab. Every receptor here comes from an adult with an advanced solid tumor such as melanoma, head and neck, liver or kidney cancer.

V usage is TRBV6-5 and J usage is TRBJ1-5; TRBD1 agrees at 10 bases. With V trimmed by 8 bases and J by 9 bases, 13 bases remained unmatched. Germline CDR1 MNHEY, CDR2 SVGAGI. The CDR3 covers 15 residues. Written as DNA, the CDR3 is TGTGCCAGCTCTCCCGGAGGGACAGGGGCACCGCCCCAGCATTTT. Protein sequence: CASSPGGTGAPPQHF.

The rearrangement links TRBV19 to TRBJ2-7, with D unclear. The germline CDR1 and CDR2 sequences are LNHDA and SQIVND (reference sequence). V gave up 2 bases and J gave up 1 base, with 9 bases separating them. CDR3 size: 14 residues. CDR3 in DNA: TGTGCCAGTAGTATATCCTCCTTATCCTACGAGCAGTACTTC. Its translation: CASSISSLSYEQYF.

The chain couples TRBV11-2 to TRBJ1-1; weak D call: TRBD1 (5 bases). CDR1 and CDR2 from the germline V gene are SGHAT and FQNNGV. V lost 2 bases to trimming and J lost 6 bases, with 19 bases between them. The CDR3 is 16 amino acids. CDR3 DNA: TGTGCCAGCAGCTTATTACGTGGCAGGGAGACTGCTGAAGCTTTCTTT. Amino acid sequence: CASSLLRGRETAEAFF.

This chain links TRBV11-2 with TRBJ2-5; TRBD1 agrees at 8 bases. Germline V lookup: CDR1 SGHAT, CDR2 FQNNGV. The CDR3 is 19 residues long. V lost 0 bases and J lost 4; bases outside the gene matches: 16. The CDR3 sequence is CASSLEWGRGRGKGETQYF. CDR3 coding DNA: TGTGCCAGCAGCTTAGAATGGGGCAGGGGGCGCGGAAAGGGAGAGACCCAGTACTTC.

The chain links TRBV28 to TRBJ2-3; either TRBD1 or TRBD2 may supply D (5 bases each). V was clipped by 2 bases and J by 6 bases, with 15 bases between them. This CDR3 spans 15 amino acids. Germline loops: CDR1 MDHEN, CDR2 SYDVKM. CDR3 nucleotides: TGTGCCAGCAGTTTAGGGACCCCTATAACCGATACGCAGTATTTT. It yields the protein CASSLGTPITDTQYF.

The rearrangement links TRBV2 to TRBJ2-5; 9 positions match TRBD1. Germline V CDR1 and CDR2: SNHLY, FYNNEI. The CDR3 is made up of 14 amino acids. V dropped 5 bases and J dropped 4; count of bases not matched to a gene: 5. This CDR3 is CASSPRQGVETQYF. Here the CDR3 DNA reads TGTGCCAGCAGTCCTCGACAGGGGGTAGAGACCCAGTACTTC.

The chain carries TRBV4-3 and TRBJ1-1, with 8 bases fitting TRBD1. J lost 8 bases, V lost 3 bases, and 5 bases had no gene match. This CDR3 region has 13 residues. Germline assignment: CDR1 LGHNA and CDR2 YSLEER. The CDR3 DNA reads as TGCGCCAGCAGCCAGCCCGACAGGGGCGAAGCTTTCTTT. Translation: CASSQPDRGEAFF.

The table lists this clone with a count of one. The V and J genes are TRBV10-1 and TRBJ2-7, with D unresolved. The CDR3 is made up of 12 amino acids. The V end lost 2 bases, the J end lost 5 bases, and 7 bases lay between the germline ends. Germline lookup yields CDR1 WNHNN and CDR2 SYGVQD (reference sequence). The CDR3 DNA sequence: TGCGCCAGCAGTGAGAGCCAGGACGAGCAGTACTTC. This translates into CASSESQDEQYF.

This clone was detected only once. The junction does not match germline at one end; this may be a read error. The V gene is TRBV27, the J gene TRBJ2-7; D is perhaps TRBD2 (6 bases). CDR1 and CDR2 (germline): MNHEY, SMNVEV (reference sequence). CDR3 length: 13 amino acids. CDR3 residues: CASRWRDGGEQYF. The CDR3 nucleotides are TGTGCTAGCAGGTGGAGGGATGGGGGGGAGCAGTACTTC.

The chain joins TRBV7-2 to TRBJ1-3; D possibly corresponds to TRBD1 (6 bases). The V end lost 5 bases, the J end lost 0 bases, and 11 bases lay between the germline ends. The CDR3 spans 15 residues. Germline loops: CDR1 SGHTA, CDR2 FQGNSA. CDR3 DNA sequence: TGTGCCAGCAGCGGTACAGGGCCCTCTGGAAACACCATATATTTT. This encodes CASSGTGPSGNTIYF.

This chain links TRBV30 with TRBJ2-1, with D tentatively TRBD1 (6 bases). The CDR3 runs to 14 residues. V was shortened by 6 bases and J by 4 bases, with 16 bases between the two germline ends. Per the germline V gene, CDR1 is GTSNPN and CDR2 is SVGIG (reference sequence). CDR3: CACNGQNKYNEQFF. Here the CDR3 DNA reads TGTGCCTGCAACGGACAGAACAAATACAATGAGCAGTTCTTC.

In this sample, this clone turned up once. The rearrangement uses TRBV6-5 and TRBJ1-1, with D perhaps matching TRBD1 (6 bases). This CDR3 comprises 15 residues. Germline V lookup: CDR1 MNHEY, CDR2 SVGAGI. V was clipped by 2 bases and J by 4 bases, with 14 bases between them. CDR3 in amino acids: CASSYIAWGLTEAFF. The CDR3 DNA is TGTGCCAGCAGTTACATCGCCTGGGGGCTCACTGAAGCTTTCTTT.

This chain uses TRBV7-2 with TRBJ2-2, with D unresolved. Trimming stripped 3 bases from V and 1 base from J, with 9 bases between. The CDR3 loop spans 15 amino acids. The germline V gene has CDR1 SGHTA and CDR2 FQGNSA. Written as DNA, the CDR3 is TGTGCCAGCAGCTTCTTAATCCAGAACACCGGGGAGCTGTTTTTT. Protein sequence: CASSFLIQNTGELFF.

The chain combines TRBV30 with TRBJ2-6, with D unresolved. This CDR3 region has 11 residues. Germline CDR1 is GTSNPN and CDR2 is SVGIG (reference sequence). V was trimmed by 4 bases and J by 2 bases, leaving 0 bases between them. Here the CDR3 DNA reads TGTGCCTGGACTGGGGCCAACGTCCTGACTTTC. It yields the protein CAWTGANVLTF.

On this clone itself: At the DNA level, this CDR3 is encoded by other sequences in the same sample as well. This chain connects TRBV5-5 to TRBJ2-7; possibly TRBD1 for D (6 bases). V was cut by 4 bases and J by 4 bases, with 12 bases left in between. CDR1 and CDR2 from the germline V gene are SGHKS and YYEKEE (reference sequence). There are 13 residues in the CDR3. CDR3 DNA: TGTGCCAGCAGCCCCCAGGGGACGTACGAGCAGTACTTC. Protein product: CASSPQGTYEQYF. The complete variable domain, with remaining parts taken from reference TRBV5-5 and TRBJ2-7, reads DAGVTQSPTHLIKTRGQQVTLRCSPISGHKSVSWYQQVLGQGPQFIFQYYEKEERGRGNFPDRFSARQFPNYSSELNVNALLLGDSALYLCASSPQGTYEQYFGPGTRLTVT.

This chain connects TRBV5-4 to TRBJ2-7; 8 nucleotides line up with TRBD2. V was pared by 2 bases and J by 0 bases, with 1 base of the junction left unmatched. This CDR3 spans 14 amino acids. Germline CDR1 SGHNT, CDR2 YYREEE (reference sequence). The CDR3 DNA follows: TGTGCCAGCAGCTTAGGGACTAGCTCCTACGAGCAGTACTTC. Its translation: CASSLGTSSYEQYF.

This sequence joins TRBV19 and TRBJ2-5; either TRBD1 or TRBD2 may supply D (6 bases each). The V gene lost 5 bases and the J gene lost 5 bases, with 12 bases spanning the gap. This CDR3 has 13 residues. Germline CDR1 is LNHDA and CDR2 is SQIVND (reference sequence). The CDR3 nucleotides are TGTGCCAGTAGTGGGGGGCATACCGAGACCCAGTACTTC. It yields the protein CASSGGHTETQYF.

This chain uses TRBV5-4 with TRBJ1-1; D perhaps matches TRBD1 (5 bases). Germline values: CDR1 SGHNT, CDR2 YYREEE (reference sequence). V was trimmed by 0 bases and J by 5 bases, leaving 11 bases between them. The CDR3 runs 14 residues. The CDR3 sequence: CASSLVGVNTEAFF. As DNA, the CDR3 is TGTGCCAGCAGCTTGGTGGGGGTTAATACTGAAGCTTTCTTT.

V is TRBV20-1 and J is TRBJ2-3; D is undetermined. V lost 2 bases to trimming and J lost 0 bases, with 0 bases between them. The CDR3 is 11 residues long. Germline V gene sequence: CDR1 DFQATT, CDR2 SNEGSKA (reference sequence). CDR3 DNA: TGCAGTGCTAGAAGCACAGATACGCAGTATTTT. Its protein is CSARSTDTQYF.

The chain is built from TRBV28 and TRBJ1-1; D not certain. V lost 8 bases and J lost 11, with 15 bases in between. Per the germline V gene, CDR1 is MDHEN and CDR2 is SYDVKM. The CDR3 is made up of 11 amino acids. This CDR3 is CASFSGLRAFF. CDR3 coding DNA: TGTGCCAGCTTTTCGGGGTTAAGGGCTTTCTTT.

The chain recombines TRBV30 with TRBJ2-3; D unresolved. This CDR3 spans 12 amino acids. Germline assignment: CDR1 GTSNPN and CDR2 SVGIG (reference sequence). Between the trimmed V and J ends, which lost 0 bases and 6 bases, there was a span of 7 bases. Written as DNA, the CDR3 is TGTGCCTGGAGTGTCCAGATTGATACGCAGTATTTT. Translation: CAWSVQIDTQYF. The whole variable domain, remainder taken from reference TRBV30 and TRBJ2-3, is SQTIHQWPATLVQPVGSPLSLECTVEGTSNPNLYWYRQAAGRGLQLLFYSVGIGQISSEVPQNLSASRPQDRQFILSSKKLLLSDSGFYLCAWSVQIDTQYFGPGTRLTVL.

This chain links TRBV5-4 with TRBJ1-2; maybe TRBD1 (5 bases). Trimming shortened V by 0 bases and J by 8 bases, and 17 bases separated the two germline ends. The CDR3 is 15 amino acids. In germline, CDR1 is SGHNT, CDR2 YYREEE (reference sequence). The CDR3 reads CASSLARGNYRGYTF. The CDR3 DNA sequence: TGTGCCAGCAGCTTGGCCCGGGGGAATTATAGGGGCTACACCTTC.

V is TRBV15 and J is TRBJ2-3, with D possibly matching TRBD2 (7 bases). The CDR3 has 14 residues. Trimming left V 3 bases short and J 5 bases short, with 12 bases between. CDR1 and CDR2 (germline): LNHNV, YYDKDF (reference sequence). CDR3 sequence: CATSRGGAEDTQYF. The CDR3 DNA reads as TGTGCCACCAGCAGGGGGGGGGCAGAAGATACGCAGTATTTT.